Listed below are T cell receptor beta chains from one sample, sequenced in a study of blood T cell repertoires in COVID-19. The repertoire was sequenced with immunoSEQ multiplex PCR; TCRdb's copy has only in-frame clones and lacks some. The sample lists about 180,000 clones, roughly 84% occurring once. The sample taken for sequencing was peripheral blood. The receptors were gathered from a man aged 50 or older with active or convalescent COVID-19. CDR3s include the opening cysteine and the closing phenylalanine or tryptophan. A D gene is named only where the DNA matches it firmly. Clone size is stated in some rows and not others, as once, few, many or a class when expanded.

>TRBV18|NA|NA|TRBJ1-4
CASSPTDLQGKLFF
TGTGCCAGCTCACCGACCGACCTGCAGGGAAAACTGTTTTTT
>TRBV6-5|NA|TRBD1|TRBJ2-5
CASIRDRVLETQYF
TGTGCCAGCATCCGGGACAGGGTATTAGAGACCCAGTACTTC
>TRBV29-1|NA|NA|TRBJ1-4
CSALRGGEDEKLFF
TGCAGCGCTCTTAGGGGGGGCGAGGATGAAAAACTGTTTTTT
>TRBV9|once|NA|TRBJ1-3
CASSVVGDSGNTIYF
TGTGCCAGCAGCGTAGTAGGGGACTCTGGAAACACCATATATTTT
>TRBV11-2|NA|NA|TRBJ2-1
CASTPRPDSNNEQFF
TGTGCCAGCACCCCAAGACCGGACAGTAACAATGAGCAGTTCTTC
>TRBV7-2|NA|NA|TRBJ1-2
CASTTATYNYGYTF
TGTGCCAGCACGACAGCCACCTATAACTATGGCTACACCTTC
>TRBV25-1|once|TRBD1|TRBJ1-1
CASSPTRATGGHRAFF
TGTGCCAGCAGCCCCACAAGGGCCACAGGGGGCCATCGGGCTTTCTTT
>TRBV14|NA|TRBD1|TRBJ1-1
CASSRLQGITFF
TGTGCCAGCAGCCGCTTACAGGGGATAACTTTCTTT
>TRBV7-2|NA|NA|TRBJ1-5
CASSLSLTVNQPQHF
TGTGCCAGCAGCTTGTCTTTGACAGTTAATCAGCCCCAGCATTTT
>TRBV4-1|NA|NA|TRBJ1-2
CASSQDTGLGVYGYTF
TGCGCCAGCAGCCAAGACACAGGGTTAGGAGTCTATGGCTACACCTTC
>TRBV3-1/TRBV3-2|NA|NA|TRBJ2-5
CASSQQVGAEETQYF
TGTGCCAGCAGCCAACAGGTGGGGGCGGAAGAGACCCAGTACTTC
>TRBV7-8|NA|TRBD2|TRBJ2-5
CASSQRGLALSKETQYF
TGTGCCAGCAGCCAAAGGGGACTAGCTCTAAGCAAGGAGACCCAGTACTTC
>TRBV2|NA|TRBD1|TRBJ1-6
CASSTGTGRSPLHF
TGTGCCAGCAGTACCGGGACAGGGCGGTCACCCCTCCACTTT
>TRBV2|NA|NA|TRBJ1-5
CASTRGDGNQPQHF
TGTGCCAGCACGCGGGGGGACGGCAATCAGCCCCAGCATTTT
>TRBV9|NA|NA|TRBJ2-1
CASSVSPKVSNEQFF
TGTGCCAGCAGCGTATCCCCTAAAGTGAGCAATGAGCAGTTCTTC
>TRBV5-4|NA|NA|TRBJ2-2
CASSLAGRGAGELFF
TGTGCCAGCAGCTTGGCCGGCAGGGGAGCCGGGGAGCTGTTTTTT
>TRBV6-5|NA|NA|TRBJ1-3
CASRDSWAGNTIYF
TGTGCCAGCAGGGACAGCTGGGCTGGAAACACCATATATTTT
>TRBV7-9|NA|TRBD1|TRBJ1-4
CASSLPGTGYNEKLFF
TGTGCCAGCAGCTTGCCCGGGACAGGCTATAATGAAAAACTGTTTTTT
>TRBV6-2/TRBV6-3|NA|TRBD2|TRBJ2-1
CASSLVAGVNEQFF
TGTGCCAGCAGTTTGGTAGCGGGAGTCAATGAGCAGTTCTTC
>TRBV29-1|NA|TRBD1|TRBJ1-4
CSALTGDEKLFF
TGCAGCGCCCTGACAGGGGATGAAAAACTGTTTTTT
>TRBV11-3|NA|TRBD1|TRBJ1-2
CASSLGAGQGIPGYGYTF
TGTGCCAGCAGCTTAGGAGCGGGACAGGGGATCCCTGGCTATGGCTACACCTTC
>TRBV7-3|NA|TRBD2|TRBJ2-3
CASSPDSGGTDTQYF
TGTGCCAGCAGCCCCGATAGCGGGGGCACAGATACGCAGTATTTT
>TRBV3-1/TRBV3-2|NA|TRBD2|TRBJ2-5
CASSLGTSGETQYF
TGTGCCAGCAGCCTCGGGACTAGCGGGGAGACCCAGTACTTC
>TRBV5-4|NA|NA|TRBJ1-1
CASSLESGLNTEAFF
TGTGCCAGCAGCTTGGAGTCGGGACTCAACACTGAAGCTTTCTTT
>TRBV4-3|once|NA|TRBJ2-3
CASSQVFTDTQYF
TGCGCCAGCAGCCAAGTATTCACAGATACGCAGTATTTT
>TRBV10-3|NA|NA|TRBJ1-3
CAISPRQANTIYF
TGTGCCATCAGTCCGAGACAGGCAAACACCATATATTTT
>TRBV7-6|NA|NA|TRBJ2-7
CASSLATGYSGEQYF
TGTGCCAGCAGCTTAGCAACAGGGTATTCCGGCGAGCAGTACTTC
>TRBV28|NA|TRBD1|TRBJ2-7
CASTTGPYEQYF
TGTGCCAGCACGACAGGGCCCTACGAGCAGTACTTC
>TRBV21-1|NA|NA|TRBJ2-1
CASSKDSSGGVYEQFF
TGTGCCAGCAGCAAAGATTCTAGCGGGGGTGTCTATGAGCAGTTCTTC
>TRBV3-1/TRBV3-2|NA|NA|TRBJ1-2
CASSQDYRAGYTF
TGTGCCAGCAGCCAAGATTACAGGGCAGGCTACACCTTC
>TRBV3-1/TRBV3-2|NA|TRBD2|TRBJ2-7
CASSHRSVLAEQYF
TGTGCCAGCAGCCATAGGAGTGTACTAGCGGAGCAGTACTTC
>TRBV27|NA|TRBD1|TRBJ1-3
CASSSTGIAGNTIYF
TGTGCCAGCTCATCGACAGGGATTGCTGGAAACACCATATATTTT
>TRBV5-3|NA|TRBD1|TRBJ1-1
CARSRALVKGQSARAFF
TGTGCCAGAAGCAGGGCCTTGGTAAAGGGACAGTCTGCCAGGGCTTTCTTT
>TRBV7-2|NA|NA|TRBJ1-2
CASSLRPPGVDNYGYTF
TGTGCCAGCAGCCTGAGGCCCCCCGGGGTGGATAACTATGGCTACACCTTC
>TRBV5-4|NA|NA|TRBJ1-2
CASGEGNYGYTF
TGTGCCTCCGGGGAGGGGAACTATGGCTACACCTTC
>TRBV9|once|TRBD1|TRBJ1-1
CASSGDRGNTEAFF
TGTGCCAGCAGCGGCGACAGGGGCAACACTGAAGCTTTCTTT
>TRBV6-6|NA|NA|TRBJ2-3
CASSLQGPSTDTQYF
TGTGCCAGCAGCCTACAGGGACCCAGCACAGATACGCAGTATTTT
>TRBV3-1/TRBV3-2|few|NA|TRBJ1-3
CASSLYRDSNTIYF
TGTGCCAGCAGTCTGTACAGGGATTCTAACACCATATATTTT
>TRBV29-1|once|NA|TRBJ2-3
CSPLSGDTQYF
TGCAGCCCTTTATCGGGAGATACGCAGTATTTT
>TRBV29-1|NA|NA|TRBJ2-3
CSVDQGRGATQYF
TGCAGCGTTGATCAAGGACGGGGGGCTACGCAGTATTTT
>TRBV4-2|NA|TRBD2|TRBJ2-7
CASSQGLSGGSYEQYF
TGTGCCAGCAGCCAGGGATTAAGCGGGGGCTCCTACGAGCAGTACTTC
>TRBV6-5|NA|NA|TRBJ2-5
CASSPTGRETQYF
TGTGCCAGCAGCCCCACAGGGCGGGAGACCCAGTACTTC
>TRBV9|NA|TRBD1|TRBJ1-6
CASSVTGDSSYNSPLHF
TGTGCCAGCAGCGTAACCGGGGACAGCTCCTATAATTCACCCCTCCACTTT
>TRBV7-2|NA|TRBD2|TRBJ2-7
CASSYSGVSYEQYF
TGTGCCAGCAGCTATAGCGGGGTCTCCTACGAGCAGTACTTC
>TRBV18|NA|NA|TRBJ2-5
CASSPLAGKEETQYF
TGTGCCAGCTCACCACTTGCCGGGAAGGAAGAGACCCAGTACTTC
>TRBV20-1|NA|NA|TRBJ1-6
CSANSNSPLHF
TGCAGTGCTAACAGTAATTCACCCCTCCACTTT
>TRBV6-2/TRBV6-3|once|NA|TRBJ2-7
CASSPASEQYF
TGTGCCAGCAGTCCCGCGTCCGAGCAGTACTTC
>TRBV18|NA|NA|TRBJ2-2
CASSQETGTGELFF
TGTGCCAGCTCACAAGAGACAGGTACCGGGGAGCTGTTTTTT
>TRBV10-3|NA|NA|TRBJ1-3
CAISDRYRESGNTIYF
TGTGCCATCAGTGACCGATACAGGGAATCTGGAAACACCATATATTTT
>TRBV11-2|NA|TRBD2|TRBJ2-3
CASSPSGGAPDTQYF
TGTGCCAGCAGTCCTAGCGGGGGGGCCCCAGATACGCAGTATTTT
>TRBV5-4|NA|TRBD2|TRBJ2-3
CASSFGGATDTQYF
TGTGCCAGCAGCTTCGGGGGGGCCACAGATACGCAGTATTTT
>TRBV19|NA|TRBD2|TRBJ2-7
CASRGLASYEQYF
TGTGCCAGCCGGGGACTAGCGTCCTACGAGCAGTACTTC
>TRBV5-1|NA|TRBD2|TRBJ2-3
CASSRGLAGGMITDTQYF
TGCGCCAGCAGCAGGGGACTAGCGGGGGGAATGATTACAGATACGCAGTATTTT
>TRBV6-5|NA|TRBD2|TRBJ2-1
CAARTSVYNEQFF
TGTGCCGCCCGGACTAGCGTTTACAATGAGCAGTTCTTC